The rows below give T cell receptor beta chains drawn from one sample of a study of blood T cell repertoires in COVID-19. Measured with immunoSEQ multiplex PCR; TCRdb has only the in-frame clones, and not every one. The sample includes 250,000 to 300,000 clones, roughly 87% seen only once; the top ten take around 0.92%. The sample consisted of PBMCs or T cells enriched from blood (not recorded which). All receptors come from a woman aged 25-40 years who had recovered from COVID-19. The CDR3 runs from the conserved cysteine through the conserved F or W. D genes are given only for firm matches. Size is omitted from some rows. Given values are once, few, many or a class for expanded clones.

V gene,clone size,CDR3 length,J gene,D gene,CDR3 protein,CDR3 DNA
TRBV4-3,many,14,TRBJ2-2,.,CASSRAGDTGELFF,TGCGCCAGCAGCCGCGCAGGGGACACCGGGGAGCTGTTTTTT
TRBV5-1,.,16,TRBJ1-2,TRBD1,CASSNTGAGDDYGYTF,TGCGCCAGCAGCAATACAGGGGCAGGTGATGACTATGGCTACACCTTC
TRBV7-9,.,15,TRBJ1-3,TRBD1,CASSPMTGGQDTIYF,TGTGCCAGCAGCCCGATGACAGGGGGTCAGGACACCATATATTTT
TRBV5-1,once,13,TRBJ2-5,TRBD1,CASSSTGMETQYF,TGCGCCAGCAGCTCGACAGGGATGGAGACCCAGTACTTC
TRBV10-3,.,14,TRBJ2-7,.,CAISESTILYEQYF,TGTGCCATCAGTGAGTCCACTATCCTCTACGAGCAGTACTTC
TRBV18,.,13,TRBJ1-4,.,CASSPRGSEKLFF,TGTGCCAGTTCACCAAGGGGATCCGAAAAACTGTTTTTT
TRBV9,.,14,TRBJ2-7,.,CASSVGDWVYEQYF,TGTGCCAGCAGCGTAGGGGACTGGGTCTACGAGCAGTACTTC
TRBV7-2,.,15,TRBJ2-3,TRBD2,CASNFQAGGTDTQYF,TGTGCCAGCAACTTCCAAGCGGGGGGGACAGATACGCAGTATTTT
TRBV7-8,.,16,TRBJ2-2,TRBD2,CASSLSGSGGFGELFF,TGTGCCAGCAGCTTATCGGGTAGCGGGGGTTTCGGGGAGCTGTTTTTT
TRBV5-6,.,13,TRBJ2-2,.,CASSIGDTGELFF,TGTGCCAGCTCAATAGGGGACACCGGGGAGCTGTTTTTT
TRBV5-4,.,17,TRBJ1-4,TRBD1,CASSSPRDRPSNEKLFF,TGTGCCAGCAGCTCGCCACGGGACAGGCCCTCTAATGAAAAACTGTTTTTT
TRBV3-1/TRBV3-2,.,14,TRBJ1-1,.,CASSQTPKNTEAFF,TGTGCCAGCAGCCAAACCCCTAAAAACACTGAAGCTTTCTTT
TRBV25-1,.,14,TRBJ1-1,.,CASSEYRVNTEAFF,TGTGCCAGCAGTGAATACAGGGTCAACACTGAAGCTTTCTTT
TRBV6-5,.,14,TRBJ1-1,.,CASSYSEGVTEAFF,TGTGCCAGCAGTTACTCGGAGGGCGTAACTGAAGCTTTCTTT
TRBV30,.,14,TRBJ2-5,.,CAWSQDGWGETQYF,TGTGCCTGGAGTCAAGACGGGTGGGGCGAGACCCAGTACTTC
TRBV6-5,.,15,TRBJ2-7,TRBD1,CASSEAAQGVGVQYF,TGTGCCAGCAGCGAGGCCGCACAGGGGGTCGGTGTGCAGTACTTC
TRBV5-4,.,16,TRBJ2-1,TRBD1,CASTGGGWDRVDEQFF,TGTGCCAGCACCGGCGGGGGTTGGGACAGGGTTGATGAGCAGTTCTTC
TRBV28,.,17,TRBJ1-3,TRBD1,CASSSLGQGGSGNTIYF,TGTGCCAGCAGCTCACTGGGACAGGGAGGATCTGGAAACACCATATATTTT
TRBV6-2/TRBV6-3,.,16,TRBJ1-2,TRBD1,CASSPKPETGGDGYTF,TGTGCCAGCAGTCCGAAACCCGAGACAGGGGGCGACGGCTACACCTTC
TRBV25-1,.,15,TRBJ1-4,.,CASSEIGGQDEKLFF,TGTGCCAGCAGTGAAATCGGGGGGCAGGATGAAAAACTGTTTTTT
TRBV28,.,14,TRBJ2-7,.,CATRGLSSSYEQYF,TGTGCCACCCGAGGGCTTAGTAGCTCCTACGAGCAGTACTTC
TRBV6-2/TRBV6-3,once,15,TRBJ2-1,.,CASSPGRLLYNEQFF,TGTGCCAGCAGTCCCGGGAGACTGTTATACAATGAGCAGTTCTTC
TRBV11-3,few,15,TRBJ1-3,TRBD1,CASREGTGAGNTIYF,TGTGCCAGCAGGGAAGGGACAGGGGCTGGAAACACCATATATTTT
TRBV7-9,few,13,TRBJ1-2,TRBD1,CASRTGNLDGYTF,TGTGCCAGCAGGACAGGGAATCTTGATGGCTACACCTTC
TRBV27,.,14,TRBJ2-7,.,CASSLSPGSYEQYF,TGTGCCAGCAGTTTATCTCCGGGCTCCTACGAGCAGTACTTC
TRBV11-2,.,18,TRBJ2-4,TRBD2,CASSFLPPSGGAFEVQYF,TGTGCCAGCAGCTTCTTACCCCCTAGCGGGGGGGCCTTCGAAGTTCAGTACTTC
TRBV7-3,.,13,TRBJ2-3,.,CASSLNTADTQYF,TGTGCCAGCAGCTTAAATACTGCAGATACGCAGTATTTT
TRBV7-9,.,12,TRBJ1-4,.,CASSLDREKLFF,TGTGCCAGCAGTCTTGACAGGGAAAAACTGTTTTTT
TRBV15,.,16,TRBJ2-7,TRBD2,CATSSARTSGRTEQYF,TGTGCCACCAGCAGTGCCAGGACTAGCGGGAGAACCGAGCAGTACTTC
TRBV18,.,13,TRBJ2-7,.,CASSPGRNYEQYF,TGTGCCAGCTCACCAGGGAGAAACTACGAGCAGTACTTC
TRBV3-1/TRBV3-2,.,15,TRBJ1-4,.,CASSPRTELNEKLFF,TGTGCCAGCAGCCCTAGGACAGAGTTAAATGAAAAACTGTTTTTT
TRBV28,.,15,TRBJ2-7,TRBD1,CASTPLGTGFGEQYF,TGTGCCAGCACCCCGTTGGGGACAGGCTTTGGCGAGCAGTACTTC
TRBV9,once,15,TRBJ1-1,TRBD1,CASRKTGGVHTEAFF,TGTGCCAGCAGAAAGACAGGGGGCGTCCACACTGAAGCTTTCTTT
TRBV30,.,14,TRBJ2-2,.,CAWARQGGIGELFF,TGTGCCTGGGCCCGGCAGGGCGGGATCGGGGAGCTGTTTTTT